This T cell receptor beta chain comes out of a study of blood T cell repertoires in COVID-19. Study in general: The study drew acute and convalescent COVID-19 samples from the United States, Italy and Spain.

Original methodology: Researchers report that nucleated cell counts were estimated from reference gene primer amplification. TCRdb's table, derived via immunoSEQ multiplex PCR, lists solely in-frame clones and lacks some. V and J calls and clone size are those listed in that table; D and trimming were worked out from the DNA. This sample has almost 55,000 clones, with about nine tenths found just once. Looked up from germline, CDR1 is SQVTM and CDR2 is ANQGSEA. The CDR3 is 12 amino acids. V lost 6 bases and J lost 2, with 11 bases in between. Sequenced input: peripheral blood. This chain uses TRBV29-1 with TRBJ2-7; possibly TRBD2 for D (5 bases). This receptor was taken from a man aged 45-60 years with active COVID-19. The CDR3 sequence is CSVREFPYEQYF. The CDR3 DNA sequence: TGCAGCGTCCGGGAATTTCCCTACGAGCAGTACTTC.